The 22 T cell receptor beta chains presented below share a single source sample, sequenced in a study of T cell responses to AZD1222 COVID-19 vaccine. Sequencing used immunoSEQ multiplex PCR; TCRdb keeps in-frame clones, though not all of them. This sample has some 170,000 clones, with 90% found just once. The sequenced sample was peripheral blood, obtained 28 days after the second dose of the MenACWY control vaccine. The receptor source for this set is an adult who received the MenACWY meningococcal vaccine as a control.

V gene TRBV7-9 combines with J gene TRBJ1-3; D remains unclear. The CDR3 covers 14 residues. Germline CDR1 reads SEHNR; CDR2 reads FQNEAQ (reference sequence). With 6 bases removed from V and 6 bases from J, the gap between germline ends came to 15 bases. The CDR3, as DNA: TGTGCCAGCAGGGTTTCGAGCGGCGAAAACACCATATATTTT. Encoded protein: CASRVSSGENTIYF. Together with reference TRBV7-9 and TRBJ1-3, the CDR3 gives the full variable domain: DTGVSQNPRHKITKRGQNVTFRCDPISEHNRLYWYRQTLGQGPEFLTYFQNEAQLEKSRLLSDRFSAERPKGSFSTLEIQRTEQGDSAMYLCASRVSSGENTIYFGEGSWLTVV.

The chain is built from TRBV20-1 and TRBJ1-1, with D maybe TRBD1 (6 bases). The ends were cut back, 6 bases at V and 9 bases at J, with 14 bases in the middle. Germline values: CDR1 DFQATT, CDR2 SNEGSKA (reference sequence). There are 11 residues in the CDR3. This CDR3 reads CSAPGGTQAFF. As DNA, the CDR3 is TGCAGTGCGCCAGGCGGGACACAAGCTTTCTTT.

The J gene is TRBJ2-1, the V gene TRBV28; 8 bases match TRBD2. The CDR3 length is 13 residues. Losses at the gene ends were 5 bases for V and 6 bases for J; bases not matched to a gene: 3. Germline V gene lookup returns CDR1 MDHEN and CDR2 SYDVKM. In DNA, the CDR3 is TGTGCCAGCAGTCCCGGGACTAGCAATGAGCAGTTCTTC. Translation: CASSPGTSNEQFF.

The chain joins TRBV21-1 to TRBJ2-2; the table gives TRBD2 as D, unverified against the DNA. TRBV21-1 is an annotated pseudogene. This CDR3 region has 16 residues. CDR3 in amino acids: CASSKVIREEGRELFF. The CDR3, as DNA: TGTGCCAGCAGCAAAGTTATTAGGGAGGAGGGAAGGGAGCTGTTTTTT.

The chain is built from TRBV2 and TRBJ1-2; 10 nucleotides agree with TRBD1. Germline values: CDR1 SNHLY, CDR2 FYNNEI. Unmatched junction bases numbered 6, after V lost 5 bases and J lost 6 bases. The CDR3 has 14 residues. The CDR3 reads CASSTGQGLDGYTF. The DNA of the CDR3 is TGTGCCAGCAGTACGGGACAGGGGTTGGATGGCTACACCTTC.

The J gene is TRBJ2-7, the V gene TRBV18; D is tentatively TRBD1 or TRBD2 (5 bases each). Germline V lookup: CDR1 KGHSH, CDR2 LQKENI. The V and J ends lost 4 bases and 3 bases respectively, with 13 bases between them. There are 14 residues in the CDR3. In DNA, the CDR3 is TGTGCCAGCTCACTTGGGACGGCAGGCTACGAGCAGTACTTC. Its translation is CASSLGTAGYEQYF.

The sample holds one count of this clone. The chain recombines TRBV6-6 with TRBJ2-7; D is ambiguous. Germline V gene sequence: CDR1 MNHNY, CDR2 SVGAGI (reference sequence). CDR3 length equals 12 residues. V lost 4 bases, J lost 7 bases, and 11 bases lay in between. The CDR3 is CASSWSPVEQYF. Here the CDR3 DNA reads TGTGCCAGCAGTTGGTCTCCTGTTGAGCAGTACTTC.

V is TRBV30 and J is TRBJ1-1, with D hard to call. V lost 4 bases and J lost 4, with 10 bases in between. The germline gives CDR1 GTSNPN, CDR2 SVGIG (reference sequence). This CDR3 contains 12 residues. The DNA of the CDR3 is TGTGCCTGGAACCGCCAGAGCACTGAAGCTTTCTTT. Translated, it gives CAWNRQSTEAFF.

The chain recombines TRBV18 with TRBJ1-6; maybe TRBD1 (6 bases). The V end was cut by 5 bases, the J end by 6 bases, with 11 bases between. The CDR3 has 14 amino acids. Germline CDR1 is KGHSH and CDR2 is LQKENI. DNA for the CDR3: TGTGCCAGCTCAACAACAGGGTCTAATTCACCCCTCCACTTT. This translates into CASSTTGSNSPLHF.

The chain uses TRBV5-1 and TRBJ1-4; D is unclear. The CDR3 consists of 15 residues. From germline, CDR1 is SGHRS and CDR2 YFSETQ. Trimming stripped 3 bases from V and 2 bases from J, with 11 bases between. The CDR3 is CASSSGYPTNEKLFF. CDR3 sequence (DNA): TGCGCCAGCAGCTCGGGCTACCCCACTAATGAAAAACTGTTTTTT.

The chain is built from TRBV7-9 and TRBJ1-2, with D possibly being TRBD1 (5 bases). Trimming removed 5 bases at V and 7 bases at J, with 14 bases between. The CDR3 is 13 residues long. Germline V lookup: CDR1 SEHNR, CDR2 FQNEAQ (reference sequence). The CDR3 DNA reads as TGTGCCAGCAGCCTGGACGGAGGGGCTGGCTACACCTTC. It specifies CASSLDGGAGYTF. The full variable domain, its missing parts supplied by reference TRBV7-9 and TRBJ1-2, is DTGVSQNPRHKITKRGQNVTFRCDPISEHNRLYWYRQTLGQGPEFLTYFQNEAQLEKSRLLSDRFSAERPKGSFSTLEIQRTEQGDSAMYLCASSLDGGAGYTFGSGTRLTVV.

This clone was recorded only once. This sequence joins TRBV28 and TRBJ1-5, with D unclear. The CDR3 runs to 17 residues. CDR1 and CDR2 (germline): MDHEN, SYDVKM. V lost 5 bases and J 4 bases, leaving 21 bases between the germline ends. CDR3 in DNA: TGTGCCAGCAGTATACCTCTCCACGGTCGGATAAATCAGCCCCAGCATTTT. Encoded protein: CASSIPLHGRINQPQHF.

V usage is TRBV6-2 or TRBV6-3 and J usage is TRBJ2-7; 13 bases align to TRBD2. CDR3 length: 15 residues. With 2 bases clipped from V and 5 bases from J, the junction kept 3 bases outside the gene matches. In germline, CDR1 is MNHEY, CDR2 SVGEGT. CDR3 sequence reads: CASSYRTSGSHEQYF. The DNA for the CDR3 is TGTGCCAGCAGTTACAGGACTAGCGGGAGCCACGAGCAGTACTTC.

The CDR3 bases are TGTGCCAGCTCGGTGACGGGACAACTTCTTAATGAAAAACTGTTTTTT. It is translated as CASSVTGQLLNEKLFF. The chain is built from TRBV7-2 and TRBJ1-4; perhaps TRBD1 as D (6 bases). The CDR3 totals 16 residues. The germline V gene has CDR1 SGHTA and CDR2 FQGNSA. Trimming removed 8 bases at V and 4 bases at J, with 20 bases between.

The chain carries TRBV29-1 and TRBJ2-4, with a weak D call TRBD1 (6 bases). The CDR3 is 13 residues long. Germline assignment: CDR1 SQVTM and CDR2 ANQGSEA. V was shortened by 6 bases and J by 6 bases, with 15 bases between the two germline ends. CDR3 region: CSVQTGTRNIQYF. CDR3 bases: TGCAGCGTCCAAACCGGGACACGAAACATTCAGTACTTC.

The chain has TRBV2 and TRBJ1-2; tentative D call: TRBD1 (5 bases). The germline CDR1 and CDR2 sequences are SNHLY and FYNNEI. This CDR3 region has 17 residues. V lost 3 bases and J 8 bases, leaving 25 bases between the germline ends. This CDR3 is CASSEGGNQNPPSGYTF. The CDR3 DNA reads TGTGCCAGCAGTGAGGGGGGGAACCAGAACCCTCCCAGCGGCTACACCTTC.

The rearrangement links TRBV6-1 to TRBJ1-1, with a weak D call TRBD1 (5 bases). V was cut by 5 bases and J by 0 bases, with 10 bases left in between. The CDR3 has 14 amino acids. Germline V lookup: CDR1 MNHNS, CDR2 SASEGT. The CDR3 region is CASSLRGMNTEAFF. Written as DNA, the CDR3 is TGTGCCAGCAGTTTACGGGGCATGAACACTGAAGCTTTCTTT.

In its sample, this clone was seen a few times. The chain has TRBV5-1 and TRBJ1-2, with D perhaps TRBD1 (5 bases). The CDR3 length is 15 residues. V lost 0 bases, J lost 4 bases, and 13 bases lay in between. CDR1 and CDR2 from the germline V gene are SGHRS and YFSETQ. CDR3 sequence reads: CASSLDGAPGYGYTF. DNA of the CDR3: TGCGCCAGCAGCTTGGATGGGGCGCCGGGCTATGGCTACACCTTC.

The rearrangement links TRBV30 to TRBJ1-2; TRBD1 matches 9 bases. CDR1 and CDR2 (germline): GTSNPN, SVGIG (reference sequence). CDR3 size: 14 residues. With V trimmed by 7 bases and J by 4 bases, 10 bases remained unmatched. The CDR3 here is CALQGALNFYGYTF. The CDR3 nucleotides are TGTGCCTTACAGGGGGCCCTAAATTTCTATGGCTACACCTTC. Drawing the rest from reference TRBV30 and TRBJ1-2, the complete variable domain is SQTIHQWPATLVQPVGSPLSLECTVEGTSNPNLYWYRQAAGRGLQLLFYSVGIGQISSEVPQNLSASRPQDRQFILSSKKLLLSDSGFYLCALQGALNFYGYTFGSGTRLTVV.

The rearrangement joins TRBV7-3 to TRBJ2-5; D remains ambiguous. The CDR3 totals 16 residues. The V gene lost 2 bases and the J gene lost 1 base, with 14 bases spanning the gap. Looked up from germline, CDR1 is SGHTA and CDR2 is FQGTGA. CDR3 protein: CASSLGRTAVQETQYF. The CDR3 DNA reads TGTGCCAGCAGCTTAGGGCGTACCGCAGTCCAAGAGACCCAGTACTTC.

The chain links TRBV27 to TRBJ2-3; D is uncertain. Trimming shortened V by 2 bases and J by 6 bases, and 3 bases separated the two germline ends. Germline lookup yields CDR1 MNHEY and CDR2 SMNVEV (reference sequence). This CDR3 has 11 residues. The CDR3 spells CASSLGDTQYF. The CDR3 bases are TGTGCCAGCAGTTTAGGTGATACGCAGTATTTT.

The chain uses TRBV7-6 and TRBJ1-4; D may be TRBD1 (6 bases). The CDR3 runs 14 residues. The V gene lost 5 bases and the J gene lost 7 bases, with 14 bases spanning the gap. Germline loops: CDR1 SGHVS, CDR2 FNYEAQ. The CDR3 reads CASSRGTSGEKLFF. In DNA form, the CDR3 reads TGTGCCAGCAGCCGAGGGACATCTGGTGAAAAACTGTTTTTT.